One and the same sample provided the 8 T cell receptor beta chains below, sequenced in a study of blood T cell repertoires in COVID-19. Profiled with immunoSEQ multiplex PCR; TCRdb holds only in-frame clones, not every one. The data contain a few hundred thousand clones, 80% to 90% of them seen just once; the ten biggest clones take up over 1.5%. Sample: PBMCs or T cells enriched from blood (not recorded which). These TCRs come from a man between 35 and 55 years old who had recovered from COVID-19.

The chain combines TRBV4-1 with TRBJ1-1; 7 bases match TRBD1. This CDR3 spans 15 amino acids. CDR1 and CDR2 from the germline V gene are MGHRA and YSYEKL. Trimming took 0 bases from V and 3 from J; bases not matched to a gene: 4. CDR3 amino acids: CASSQDRGLDTEAFF. CDR3 in DNA: TGCGCCAGCAGCCAAGATAGGGGGCTAGACACTGAAGCTTTCTTT.

The rearrangement links TRBV28 to TRBJ2-7; tentatively, D is TRBD2 (6 bases). Germline values: CDR1 MDHEN, CDR2 SYDVKM. The CDR3 is made up of 15 amino acids. With 2 bases removed from V and 6 bases from J, the gap between germline ends came to 17 bases. CDR3 DNA sequence: TGTGCCAGCAGTTTACGGGGGACCCCCCCCTCCGAGCAGTACTTC. It is translated as CASSLRGTPPSEQYF.

This chain connects TRBV5-1 to TRBJ1-1, with a weak D call TRBD1 (6 bases). The CDR3 spans 15 residues. The germline gives CDR1 SGHRS, CDR2 YFSETQ. The ends were cut back, 0 bases at V and 1 base at J, with 10 bases in the middle. The CDR3 coding sequence is TGCGCCAGCAGCTTGGTCACAGGGACGAACACTGAAGCTTTCTTT. This encodes CASSLVTGTNTEAFF.

The CDR3 nucleotides are TGTGCCAGCAGCTTGGGGGGGACAGCTGGGGCCAACGTCCTGACTTTC. It encodes CASSLGGTAGANVLTF. This chain connects TRBV5-4 to TRBJ2-6, with 7 bases fitting TRBD1. The V gene end was trimmed by 0 bases and the J gene end by 2 bases; junction bases not matched to a gene: 2. The germline gives CDR1 SGHNT, CDR2 YYREEE (reference sequence). This CDR3 contains 16 residues.

The sample holds a few counts of this clone. This chain connects TRBV2 to TRBJ1-1, with D hard to call. This CDR3 region has 14 residues. Germline CDR1 and CDR2: SNHLY and FYNNEI. Trimming removed 0 bases at V and 7 bases at J, with 12 bases between. CDR3 DNA: TGTGCCAGCAGTGAAGCGGTTTCTACAGATGAAGCTTTCTTT. It specifies CASSEAVSTDEAFF.

V gene TRBV19 combines with J gene TRBJ1-3; 7 nucleotides agree with TRBD1. This CDR3 region has 13 residues. The V gene end was trimmed by 11 bases and the J gene end by 4 bases; junction bases not matched to a gene: 8. CDR1 is LNHDA, CDR2 SQIVND, per germline (reference sequence). The CDR3 sequence: CALGGTAGNTIYF. CDR3 nucleotides: TGTGCCCTCGGAGGGACAGCCGGAAACACCATATATTTT. Full variable domain (remainder filled in from reference TRBV19 and TRBJ1-3): DGGITQSPKYLFRKEGQNVTLSCEQNLNHDAMYWYRQDPGQGLRLIYYSQIVNDFQKGDIAEGYSVSREKKESFPLTVTSAQKNPTAFYLCALGGTAGNTIYFGEGSWLTVV.

CDR3 region: CASSFRTSGNTGELFF. The CDR3 coding sequence is TGCGCCAGCAGCTTTCGGACTAGCGGTAACACCGGGGAGCTGTTTTTT. V usage is TRBV5-1 and J usage is TRBJ2-2; TRBD2 agrees at 10 bases. Germline V CDR1 and CDR2: SGHRS, YFSETQ. Trimming removed 2 bases from V and 2 bases from J; junction bases left unmatched: 3. This CDR3 is built from 16 residues. Filled out from reference TRBV5-1 and TRBJ2-2, the complete variable domain reads KAGVTQTPRYLIKTRGQQVTLSCSPISGHRSVSWYQQTPGQGLQFLFEYFSETQRNKGNFPGRFSGRQFSNSRSEMNVSTLELGDSALYLCASSFRTSGNTGELFFGEGSRLTVL.

The chain recombines TRBV5-1 with TRBJ2-5; 9 nucleotides match TRBD1. V dropped 2 bases and J dropped 3; count of bases not matched to a gene: 5. The CDR3 totals 15 residues. Germline values: CDR1 SGHRS, CDR2 YFSETQ. The DNA of the CDR3 is TGCGCCAGCAGCTTCGGGACAGGGAGGGAAGAGACCCAGTACTTC. Its protein is CASSFGTGREETQYF.